Below, 21 T cell receptor beta chains from the same sample are listed, as sequenced in a study of blood T cell repertoires in COVID-19. Produced via immunoSEQ multiplex PCR; TCRdb's table is partial and in-frame only. The table shows 130,000 to 150,000 clones, with about 87% occurring only once. The sample comprised peripheral blood. The receptor set was obtained from a woman in her forties or fifties with acute or convalescent COVID-19.

The V gene is TRBV27, the J gene TRBJ2-7; D is possibly TRBD1 (6 bases). CDR1 MNHEY and CDR2 SMNVEV come from the germline V gene (reference sequence). Trimming left V 5 bases short and J 3 bases short, with 11 bases between. This CDR3 comprises 13 residues. The CDR3 nucleotides read TGTGCCAGCAGTGTCAGGACAGACTACGAGCAGTACTTC. Translated, it gives CASSVRTDYEQYF.

The chain employs TRBV6-5 and TRBJ1-2; 8 positions match TRBD1. Germline CDR1 reads MNHEY; CDR2 reads SVGAGI. The CDR3 consists of 13 residues. V dropped 7 bases and J dropped 2; count of bases not matched to a gene: 3. DNA for the CDR3: TGTGCCAGCAAGAGGACAGGGAACTATGGCTACACCTTC. Its translation: CASKRTGNYGYTF.

The chain is built from TRBV19 and TRBJ1-5; D is undetermined. CDR1 is LNHDA, CDR2 SQIVND, per germline (reference sequence). V was shortened by 3 bases and J by 2 bases, with 8 bases between the two germline ends. The CDR3 loop spans 14 amino acids. The CDR3 is CASSILAGNQPQHF. The CDR3 DNA follows: TGTGCCAGTAGTATCTTGGCAGGCAATCAGCCCCAGCATTTT.

The gene calls are TRBV19 and TRBJ1-3; 10 bases align to TRBD1. Germline CDR1 reads LNHDA; CDR2 reads SQIVND (reference sequence). This CDR3 contains 16 residues. V lost 5 bases, J lost 4 bases, and 8 bases stayed unmatched. In nucleotides, the CDR3 is TGTGCCAGTAGTCTCTCCTGGGACAGGGGAGGAAACACCATATATTTT. This translates into CASSLSWDRGGNTIYF.

V gene TRBV6-6 combines with J gene TRBJ1-1; D is uncertain. The germline CDR1 and CDR2 sequences are MNHNY and SVGAGI (reference sequence). The germline V and J ends were trimmed by 7 bases and 5 bases, with 17 bases remaining between them. The CDR3 is 14 residues long. The CDR3, as DNA: TGTGCCAGCACCCTTACTGGAGTCGCGACTGAAGCTTTCTTT. This translates into CASTLTGVATEAFF.

The V call is TRBV29-1, the J call TRBJ2-7; 7 bases are shared with TRBD1. The germline V gene has CDR1 SQVTM and CDR2 ANQGSEA. This CDR3 is 13 amino acids long. J lost 3 bases, V lost 4 bases, and 6 bases had no gene match. The CDR3 reads CSVVEGASYEQYF. CDR3 DNA: TGCAGCGTTGTTGAGGGGGCAAGCTACGAGCAGTACTTC.

V and J are TRBV5-1 and TRBJ2-7, with D perhaps matching TRBD2 (7 bases). Trimming left V 0 bases short and J 4 bases short, with 17 bases between. From germline, CDR1 is SGHRS and CDR2 YFSETQ. CDR3 length equals 16 residues. The DNA of the CDR3 is TGCGCCAGCAGCTTGGAGGGGGGGAAAATCAGTTACGAGCAGTACTTC. Its protein product is CASSLEGGKISYEQYF.

This clone was counted once. The chain couples TRBV12-3 or TRBV12-4 to TRBJ2-1, with D possibly being TRBD2 (5 bases). This CDR3 has 12 amino acids. The V end lost 6 bases, the J end lost 8 bases, and 11 bases lay between the germline ends. CDR3 sequence reads: CASSLMRDEQFF. CDR3 nucleotide sequence: TGTGCCAGCAGCCTCATGAGGGATGAGCAGTTCTTC.

The gene calls are TRBV19 and TRBJ1-5; D possibly corresponds to TRBD1 (5 bases). This CDR3 region has 16 residues. Trimming shortened V by 1 base and J by 2 bases, and 12 bases separated the two germline ends. The V gene's germline CDR1 is LNHDA and CDR2 SQIVND (reference sequence). Here the CDR3 DNA reads TGTGCCAGTAGTATAGCGGGGGGGATAGGCAATCAGCCCCAGCATTTT. Amino acids: CASSIAGGIGNQPQHF.

The chain couples TRBV18 to TRBJ1-2, with D tentatively TRBD1 (6 bases). V lost 3 bases, J lost 6 bases, and 11 bases lay in between. The V gene's germline CDR1 is KGHSH and CDR2 LQKENI. This CDR3 contains 13 residues. The CDR3 loop reads CASSPGRGHGYTF. DNA of the CDR3: TGTGCCAGCTCACCGGGCAGGGGCCATGGCTACACCTTC. The full variable domain, completed using reference TRBV18 and TRBJ1-2, is NAGVMQNPRHLVRRRGQEARLRCSPMKGHSHVYWYRQLPEEGLKFMVYLQKENIIDESGMPKERFSAEFPKEGPSILRIQQVVRGDSAAYFCASSPGRGHGYTFGSGTRLTVV.

The rearrangement links TRBV6-1 to TRBJ2-2, with TRBD1 matching 9 bases. The V and J ends lost 2 bases and 5 bases, in that order; junction bases with no gene match: 9. Germline V gene sequence: CDR1 MNHNS, CDR2 SASEGT. The CDR3 consists of 17 residues. CDR3 DNA sequence: TGTGCCAGCAGTGAATTAACAGGGGGCGCGTATACCGGGGAGCTGTTTTTT. It codes for CASSELTGGAYTGELFF.

The chain carries TRBV11-2 and TRBJ1-2, with D possibly being TRBD1 (5 bases). The CDR3 runs 14 residues. V lost 5 bases and J lost 8, with 18 bases in between. Germline V gives CDR1 SGHAT, CDR2 FQNNGV. CDR3 DNA sequence: TGTGCCAGCAGCCCCCTTTGGGACTCTGAGGGCTACACCTTC. Protein: CASSPLWDSEGYTF.

The rearrangement links TRBV6-1 to TRBJ2-7; the D gene is possibly TRBD2 (5 bases). The CDR3 extends over 13 amino acids. CDR1 is MNHNS, CDR2 SASEGT, per germline. Trimming removed 3 bases at V and 4 bases at J, with 10 bases between. CDR3 coding DNA: TGTGCCAGCAGTGACAGCGGATTATACGAGCAGTACTTC. This codes for CASSDSGLYEQYF.

This chain joins TRBV4-2 and TRBJ2-2; tentatively, D is TRBD2 (6 bases). The V end lost 4 bases, the J end lost 5 bases, and 20 bases lay between the germline ends. This CDR3 comprises 17 residues. Germline lookup yields CDR1 LGHNA and CDR2 YNFKEQ. The CDR3 DNA reads as TGTGCCAGCAGCCCCCGGGGGTTATTGTTGAGTACCGGGGAGCTGTTTTTT. Its translation: CASSPRGLLLSTGELFF.

J is TRBJ2-1 and V is TRBV28; TRBD2 aligns across 7 bases. The CDR3 length is 17 residues. The germline CDR1 and CDR2 sequences are MDHEN and SYDVKM. V lost 2 bases, J lost 1 base, and 8 bases stayed unmatched. CDR3 protein: CASSLRGGRQSYNEQFF. In DNA, the CDR3 is TGTGCCAGCAGTTTACGTGGCGGGAGACAATCCTACAATGAGCAGTTCTTC.

The chain employs TRBV6-5 and TRBJ1-6; 9 positions agree with TRBD1. The CDR3 contains 15 residues. J gave up 7 bases and V 4 bases, and 5 bases lay outside the gene matches. Looked up from germline, CDR1 is MNHEY and CDR2 is SVGAGI. The CDR3 loop is CASSSTGGGNSPLHF. CDR3 nucleotides: TGTGCCAGCAGTTCGACAGGGGGTGGGAATTCACCCCTCCACTTT.

This clone occurred a few times. The V and J genes are TRBV3-1 (or the pseudogene TRBV3-2) and TRBJ2-1; the match to TRBD2 covers 12 bases. The CDR3 has 18 amino acids. V gave up 3 bases and J gave up 8 bases; unmatched junction bases: 14. The germline V gene encodes CDR1 LGHDT and CDR2 YNNKEL (reference sequence). The CDR3 nucleotides are TGTGCCAGCAGCCATCCCCAGACTAGCGGGGGCCTGGGGGATGAGCAGTTCTTC. Protein sequence: CASSHPQTSGGLGDEQFF.

V usage is TRBV3-1 (or the pseudogene TRBV3-2) and J usage is TRBJ2-7; no reliable D call. In germline, CDR1 is LGHDT, CDR2 YNNKEL (reference sequence). The CDR3 has 12 amino acids. V lost 0 bases, J lost 9 bases, and 9 bases lay in between. CDR3 nucleotide sequence: TGTGCCAGCAGCCAAGAAAATCGCGTGCAGTACTTC. Translating it yields CASSQENRVQYF.

The V gene is TRBV7-9, the J gene TRBJ2-3; D is unclear. The CDR3 covers 13 residues. Trimming left V 8 bases short and J 2 bases short, with 11 bases between. Germline CDR1 and CDR2: SEHNR and FQNEAQ (reference sequence). The CDR3 protein is CASGPFATDTQYF. CDR3 sequence (DNA): TGTGCCAGCGGCCCGTTTGCCACAGATACGCAGTATTTT.

This chain joins TRBV7-2 and TRBJ2-1; 9 nucleotides align to TRBD2. Germline CDR1 is SGHTA and CDR2 is FQGNSA. This CDR3 contains 14 residues. V was pared by 10 bases and J by 7 bases, with 11 bases of the junction left unmatched. In DNA, the CDR3 is TGTGCCATGCAATGGCGGGAGGGAATAAATGAGCAGTTCTTC. Protein product: CAMQWREGINEQFF.

The J gene is TRBJ2-3, the V gene TRBV3-1 (or the pseudogene TRBV3-2), with 14 bases aligning to TRBD2. Germline V gene data show CDR1 as LGHDT and CDR2 as YNNKEL (reference sequence). V was pared by 2 bases and J by 0 bases, with 4 bases of the junction left unmatched. This CDR3 is built from 18 residues. CDR3 nucleotides: TGTGCCAGCAGCCAAACGGGACTAGCGGGGGCTAGCACAGATACGCAGTATTTT. It is translated as CASSQTGLAGASTDTQYF.